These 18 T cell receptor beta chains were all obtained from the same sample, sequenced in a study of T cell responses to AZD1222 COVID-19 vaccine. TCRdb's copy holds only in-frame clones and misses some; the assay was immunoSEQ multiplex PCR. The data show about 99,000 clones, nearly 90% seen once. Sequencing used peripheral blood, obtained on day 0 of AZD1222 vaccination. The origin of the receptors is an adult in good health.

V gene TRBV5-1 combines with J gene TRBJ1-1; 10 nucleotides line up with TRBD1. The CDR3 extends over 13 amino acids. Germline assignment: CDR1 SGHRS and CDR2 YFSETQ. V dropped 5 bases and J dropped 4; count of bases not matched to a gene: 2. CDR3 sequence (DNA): TGCGCCAGCAGGACAGGGGGCAGCACTGAAGCTTTCTTT. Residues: CASRTGGSTEAFF. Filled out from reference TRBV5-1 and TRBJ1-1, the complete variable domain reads KAGVTQTPRYLIKTRGQQVTLSCSPISGHRSVSWYQQTPGQGLQFLFEYFSETQRNKGNFPGRFSGRQFSNSRSEMNVSTLELGDSALYLCASRTGGSTEAFFGQGTRLTVV.

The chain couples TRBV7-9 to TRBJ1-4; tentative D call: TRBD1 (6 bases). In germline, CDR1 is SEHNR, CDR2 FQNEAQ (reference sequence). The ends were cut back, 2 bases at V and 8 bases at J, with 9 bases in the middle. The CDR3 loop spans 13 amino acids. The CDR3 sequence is CASSLTQGEKLFF. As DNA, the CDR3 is TGTGCCAGCAGCTTAACACAGGGAGAAAAACTGTTTTTT.

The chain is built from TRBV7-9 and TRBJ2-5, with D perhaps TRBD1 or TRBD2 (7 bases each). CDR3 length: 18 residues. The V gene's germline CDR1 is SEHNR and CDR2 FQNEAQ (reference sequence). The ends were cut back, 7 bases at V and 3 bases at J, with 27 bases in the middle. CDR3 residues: CASTYTSWEGAREETQYF. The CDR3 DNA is TGTGCCAGCACCTACACCTCTTGGGAGGGGGCACGAGAAGAGACCCAGTACTTC. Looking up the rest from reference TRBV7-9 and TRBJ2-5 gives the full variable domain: DTGVSQNPRHKITKRGQNVTFRCDPISEHNRLYWYRQTLGQGPEFLTYFQNEAQLEKSRLLSDRFSAERPKGSFSTLEIQRTEQGDSAMYLCASTYTSWEGAREETQYFGPGTRLLVL.

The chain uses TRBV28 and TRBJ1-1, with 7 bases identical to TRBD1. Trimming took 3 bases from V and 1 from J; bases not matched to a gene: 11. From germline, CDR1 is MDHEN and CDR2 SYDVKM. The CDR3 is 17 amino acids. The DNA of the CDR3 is TGTGCCAGCAGTTTGCCCGACAGGGTAACCGGGAACACTGAAGCTTTCTTT. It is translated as CASSLPDRVTGNTEAFF.

The CDR3 DNA reads TGTGCCAGCACCTCGGGGCTAGCGGGGGGCACAGATACGCAGTATTTT. It translates to CASTSGLAGGTDTQYF. The V gene is TRBV11-2, the J gene TRBJ2-3; 10 bases agree with TRBD2. From germline, CDR1 is SGHAT and CDR2 FQNNGV. V gave up 7 bases and J gave up 1 base; unmatched junction bases: 8. There are 16 residues in the CDR3.

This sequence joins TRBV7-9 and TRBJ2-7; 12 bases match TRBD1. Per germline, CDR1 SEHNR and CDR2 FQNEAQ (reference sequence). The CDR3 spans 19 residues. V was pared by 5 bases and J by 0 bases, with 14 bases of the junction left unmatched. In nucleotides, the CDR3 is TGTGCCAGCAGCACCCTACCGGGACAGGGGGCTCCGAGCTCCTACGAGCAGTACGTC. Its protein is CASSTLPGQGAPSSYEQYV.

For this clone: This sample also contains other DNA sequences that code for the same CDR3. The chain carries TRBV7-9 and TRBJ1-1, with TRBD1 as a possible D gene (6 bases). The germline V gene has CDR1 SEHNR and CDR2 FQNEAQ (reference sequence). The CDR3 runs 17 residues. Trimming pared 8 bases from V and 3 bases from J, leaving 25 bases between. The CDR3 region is CASQRRGGGVTDTEAFF. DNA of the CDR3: TGTGCCAGCCAACGAAGGGGAGGGGGGGTCACCGACACTGAAGCTTTCTTT.

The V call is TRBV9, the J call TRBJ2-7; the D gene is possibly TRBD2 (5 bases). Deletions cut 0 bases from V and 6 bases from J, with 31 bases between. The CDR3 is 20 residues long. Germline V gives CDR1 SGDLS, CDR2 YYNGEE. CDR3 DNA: TGTGCCAGCAGCGTAGTGAAGGGAGTCTACCTACGTGTAACAGACCCCGAGCAGTACTTC. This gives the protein CASSVVKGVYLRVTDPEQYF.

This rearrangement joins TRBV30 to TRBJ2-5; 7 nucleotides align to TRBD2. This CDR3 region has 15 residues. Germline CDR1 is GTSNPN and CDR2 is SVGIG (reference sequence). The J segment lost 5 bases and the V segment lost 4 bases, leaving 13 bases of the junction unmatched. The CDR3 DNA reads TGTGCCTGGAACCCCGGCCGCGGGAGTACGGAGACCCAGTACTTC. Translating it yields CAWNPGRGSTETQYF.

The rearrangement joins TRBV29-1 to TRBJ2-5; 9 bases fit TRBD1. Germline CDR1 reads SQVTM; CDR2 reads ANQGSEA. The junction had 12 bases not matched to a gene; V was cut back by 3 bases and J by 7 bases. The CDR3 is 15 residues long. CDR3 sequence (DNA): TGCAGCGTTGACCCAGGGACAGGGAATATGTGGACCCAGTACTTC. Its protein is CSVDPGTGNMWTQYF.

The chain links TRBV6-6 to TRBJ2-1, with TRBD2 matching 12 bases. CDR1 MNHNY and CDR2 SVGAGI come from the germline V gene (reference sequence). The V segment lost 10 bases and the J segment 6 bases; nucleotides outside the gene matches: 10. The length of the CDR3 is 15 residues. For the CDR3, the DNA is TGTGCCATAAAACGACTAGCGGGAGTAGCCAATGAGCAGTTCTTC. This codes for CAIKRLAGVANEQFF.

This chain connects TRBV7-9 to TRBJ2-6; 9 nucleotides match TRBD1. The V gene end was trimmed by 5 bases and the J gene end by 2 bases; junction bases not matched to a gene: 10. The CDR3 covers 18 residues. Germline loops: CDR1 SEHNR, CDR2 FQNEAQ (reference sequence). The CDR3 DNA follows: TGTGCCAGCAGCCTTACAGGGGGCGCTTTGGCTGGGGCCAACGTCCTGACTTTC. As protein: CASSLTGGALAGANVLTF.

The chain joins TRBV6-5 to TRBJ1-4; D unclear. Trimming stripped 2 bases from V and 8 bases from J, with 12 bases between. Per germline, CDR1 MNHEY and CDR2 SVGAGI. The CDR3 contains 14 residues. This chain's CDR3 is CASSYGRLGEKLFF. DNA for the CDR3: TGTGCCAGCAGTTACGGGCGTTTGGGCGAAAAACTGTTTTTT.

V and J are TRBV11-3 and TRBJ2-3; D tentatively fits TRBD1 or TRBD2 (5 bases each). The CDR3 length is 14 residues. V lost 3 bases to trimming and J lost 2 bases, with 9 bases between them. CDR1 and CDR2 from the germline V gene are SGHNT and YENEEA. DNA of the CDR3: TGTGCCAGCAGCTTCCGGGACGCCACAGATACGCAGTATTTT. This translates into CASSFRDATDTQYF.

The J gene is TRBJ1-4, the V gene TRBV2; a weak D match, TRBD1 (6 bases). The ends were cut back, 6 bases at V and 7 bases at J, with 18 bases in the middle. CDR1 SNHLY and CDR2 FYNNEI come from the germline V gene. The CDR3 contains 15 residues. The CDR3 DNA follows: TGTGCCAGCAGGCGACAGGCACCCTCCGGTGAAAAACTGTTTTTT. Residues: CASRRQAPSGEKLFF.

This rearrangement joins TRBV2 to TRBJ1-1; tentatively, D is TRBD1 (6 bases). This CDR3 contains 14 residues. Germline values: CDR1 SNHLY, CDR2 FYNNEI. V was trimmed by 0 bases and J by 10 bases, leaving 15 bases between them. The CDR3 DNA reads TGTGCCAGCAGTGAAGCGCAGGGAGGGGGGCGAGCTTTCTTT. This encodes CASSEAQGGGRAFF.

CDR3 amino acids: CASRQGRETQYF. The CDR3 nucleotides are TGTGCCAGCAGACAGGGGAGAGAGACCCAGTACTTC. The V and J genes are TRBV2 and TRBJ2-5, with 7 bases that match TRBD1. Trimming at V came to 6 bases and at J to 4 bases, leaving 2 bases not matched to a gene. The CDR3 runs to 12 residues. The germline V gene encodes CDR1 SNHLY and CDR2 FYNNEI.

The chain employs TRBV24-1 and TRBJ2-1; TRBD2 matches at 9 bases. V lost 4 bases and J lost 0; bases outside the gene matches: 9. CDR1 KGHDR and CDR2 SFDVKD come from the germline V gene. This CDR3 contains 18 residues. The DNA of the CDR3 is TGTGCCACCAGTGAGAGGGGACTAGCCGATTACTCCTACAATGAGCAGTTCTTC. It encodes CATSERGLADYSYNEQFF.